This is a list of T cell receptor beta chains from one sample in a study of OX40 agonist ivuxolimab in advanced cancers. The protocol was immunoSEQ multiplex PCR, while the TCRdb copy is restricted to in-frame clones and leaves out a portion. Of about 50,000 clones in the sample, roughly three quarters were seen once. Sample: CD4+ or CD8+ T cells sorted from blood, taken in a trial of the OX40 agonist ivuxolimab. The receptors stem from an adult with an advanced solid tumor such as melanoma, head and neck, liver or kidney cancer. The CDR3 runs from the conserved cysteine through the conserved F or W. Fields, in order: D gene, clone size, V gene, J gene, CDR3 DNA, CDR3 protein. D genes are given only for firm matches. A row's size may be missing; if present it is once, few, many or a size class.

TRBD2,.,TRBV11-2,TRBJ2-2,TGTGCCAGCAGCCCAGGACTAGTCGTCGCCGGGGAGCTGTTTTTT,CASSPGLVVAGELFF
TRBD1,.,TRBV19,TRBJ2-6,TGTGCCAGTGGACAGGGAACCTCCTCTCTCTGGGCCAACGTCCTGACTTTC,CASGQGTSSLWANVLTF
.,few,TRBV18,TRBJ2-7,TGTGCCAGCTCACCTGTCCAGGGGAGGCGGTCCTACGAGCAGTACTTC,CASSPVQGRRSYEQYF
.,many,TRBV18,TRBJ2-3,TGTGCCAGTAGCAGGGACACAGATACGCAGTATTTT,CASSRDTDTQYF
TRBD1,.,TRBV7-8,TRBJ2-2,TGTGCCAGCAGCACACAGGGGGTAGGCGGGGAGCTGTTTTTT,CASSTQGVGGELFF
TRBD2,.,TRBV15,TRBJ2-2,TGTGCCACCAGCAGTGCCGGGACTAGCGGGAGTGCGGGCACCGGGGAGCTGTTTTTT,CATSSAGTSGSAGTGELFF
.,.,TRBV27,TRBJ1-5,TGTGCCAGCAGTTTATCGGGTTCTCAGCCCCAGCATTTT,CASSLSGSQPQHF
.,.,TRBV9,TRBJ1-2,TGTGCCAGCAGCCTAAACCGACAGGAATACTATGGCTACACCTTC,CASSLNRQEYYGYTF
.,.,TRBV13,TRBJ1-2,TGTGCCAGCAGCCTTTCTGGACGCCCACGGGGCTATGGCTACACCTTC,CASSLSGRPRGYGYTF
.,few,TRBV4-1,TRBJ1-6,TGCGCCAGCAGTCTAGAGGGGGATTCGAGTTCACCCCTCCACTTT,CASSLEGDSSSPLHF
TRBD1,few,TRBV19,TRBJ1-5,TGTGCCAGTAGTCCCCGTACAGGGGTGTATCAGCCCCAGCATTTT,CASSPRTGVYQPQHF
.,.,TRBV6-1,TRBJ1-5,TGTGCCAGCAGTGAACACAGGGTCCAGCCCCAGCATTTT,CASSEHRVQPQHF
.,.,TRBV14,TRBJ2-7,TGTGCCAGCAGCCTAGGGGGGGCTCCCATCCGGCAGTACTTC,CASSLGGAPIRQYF
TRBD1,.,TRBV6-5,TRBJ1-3,TGTGCCAGCAGTTACTCAGGACAGGGGACTGGAAACACCATATATTTT,CASSYSGQGTGNTIYF
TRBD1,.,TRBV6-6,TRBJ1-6,TGTGCCAGCAGCCCGACAGGGATTTCACCCCTCCACTTT,CASSPTGISPLHF
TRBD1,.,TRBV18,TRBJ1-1,TGTGCCAGCTCACTTGGACAGGGTGAAGCTTTCTTT,CASSLGQGEAFF
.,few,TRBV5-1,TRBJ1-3,TGCGCCAGCAGCTCCACAGGGCTTGCCCACTCTGGAAACACCATATATTTT,CASSSTGLAHSGNTIYF
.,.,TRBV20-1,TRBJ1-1,TGCAGTGCTGCTCGACAGCTTGAAGCTTTCTTT,CSAARQLEAFF
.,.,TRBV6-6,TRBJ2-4,TGTGCCAGCATAGGACCTACCATCGACATTCAGTACTTC,CASIGPTIDIQYF
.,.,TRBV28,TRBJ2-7,TGTGCCAGCAGCTTATACGCGGGAGAGCAGTACTTC,CASSLYAGEQYF
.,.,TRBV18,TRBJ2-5,TGTGCCAGCTCACGGACAATAGGGGAGACCCAGTACTTC,CASSRTIGETQYF
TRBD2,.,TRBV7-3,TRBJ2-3,TGTGCCAGCAGCTTAGCCCTAGCGGCGGATACGCAGTATTTT,CASSLALAADTQYF
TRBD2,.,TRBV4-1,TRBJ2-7,TGCGCCAGCAGCCAAAGAGGGGCGGGACTAACCTACGAGCAGTACTTC,CASSQRGAGLTYEQYF
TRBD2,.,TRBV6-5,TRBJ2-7,TGTGCCAGCAGTTACCTAGCGGGAGGCCCCTACGAGCAGTACTTC,CASSYLAGGPYEQYF